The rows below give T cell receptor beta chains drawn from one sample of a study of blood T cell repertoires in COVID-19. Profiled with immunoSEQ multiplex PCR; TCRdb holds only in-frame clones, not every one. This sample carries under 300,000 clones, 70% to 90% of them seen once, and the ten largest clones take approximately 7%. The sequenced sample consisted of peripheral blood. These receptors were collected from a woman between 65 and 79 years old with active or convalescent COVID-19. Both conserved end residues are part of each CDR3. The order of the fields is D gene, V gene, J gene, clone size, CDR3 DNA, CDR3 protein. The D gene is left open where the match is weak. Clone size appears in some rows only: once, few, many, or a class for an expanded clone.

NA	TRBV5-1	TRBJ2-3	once	TGCGCCAGCAGCTTGTGGGCAGCCAGAGCTAGCACAGATACGCAGTATTTT	CASSLWAARASTDTQYF
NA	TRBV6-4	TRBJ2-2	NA	TGTGCCAGCAGTGACCCCGGACAGACCGGGGAGCTGTTTTTT	CASSDPGQTGELFF
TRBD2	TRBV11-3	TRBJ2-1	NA	TGTGCCAGCAGCTCCCCGATCTCAGCGGGGGGGTTGAATGAGCAGTTCTTC	CASSSPISAGGLNEQFF
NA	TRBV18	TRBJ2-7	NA	TGTGCCAGCTCACCGGGCAAGGGGGGGCTCAACGAGCAGTACTTC	CASSPGKGGLNEQYF
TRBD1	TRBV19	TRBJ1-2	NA	TGTGCCAGTTCCTCGGACAGGGCTTCTGGCTACACCTTC	CASSSDRASGYTF
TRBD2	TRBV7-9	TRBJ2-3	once	TGTGCCAGCAGCCACGCGGGGGGCAAGGATACGCAGTATTTT	CASSHAGGKDTQYF
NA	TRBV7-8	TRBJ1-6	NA	TGTGCCAGCAGCTTAGACAGGGCAACTAATTCACCCCTCCACTTT	CASSLDRATNSPLHF
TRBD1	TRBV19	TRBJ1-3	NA	TGTGCCAGTAGTACACCGGGACAGGGGGCGCAAAGCTCTGGAAACACCATATATTTT	CASSTPGQGAQSSGNTIYF
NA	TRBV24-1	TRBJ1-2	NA	TGTGCCACCAGTGATTTGCCCGGGGGAACCTATGGCTACACCTTC	CATSDLPGGTYGYTF
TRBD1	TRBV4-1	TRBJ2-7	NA	TGCGCCAGCAGCCAGACGACAGGGTACGCTTCCTCCTACGAGCAGTACTTC	CASSQTTGYASSYEQYF
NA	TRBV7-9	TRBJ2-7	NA	TGTGCCAGCAGCTCTAGTGAGGATCTATACGAGCAGTACTTC	CASSSSEDLYEQYF
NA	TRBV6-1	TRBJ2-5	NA	TGTGCCAGCGGGGGCAGGGTAGAGACCCAGTACTTC	CASGGRVETQYF
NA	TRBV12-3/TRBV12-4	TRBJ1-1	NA	TGTGCCAGCAGCTTAAGGGGTATAACTTTCTTT	CASSLRGITFF
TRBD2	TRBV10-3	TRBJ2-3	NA	TGTGCCATCAGCACCCTAGCGGGGGGGTCAGATACGCAGTATTTT	CAISTLAGGSDTQYF
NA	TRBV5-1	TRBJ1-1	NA	TGCGCCAGCAATCCGGGACACGGAACCATGAACACTGAAGCTTTCTTT	CASNPGHGTMNTEAFF